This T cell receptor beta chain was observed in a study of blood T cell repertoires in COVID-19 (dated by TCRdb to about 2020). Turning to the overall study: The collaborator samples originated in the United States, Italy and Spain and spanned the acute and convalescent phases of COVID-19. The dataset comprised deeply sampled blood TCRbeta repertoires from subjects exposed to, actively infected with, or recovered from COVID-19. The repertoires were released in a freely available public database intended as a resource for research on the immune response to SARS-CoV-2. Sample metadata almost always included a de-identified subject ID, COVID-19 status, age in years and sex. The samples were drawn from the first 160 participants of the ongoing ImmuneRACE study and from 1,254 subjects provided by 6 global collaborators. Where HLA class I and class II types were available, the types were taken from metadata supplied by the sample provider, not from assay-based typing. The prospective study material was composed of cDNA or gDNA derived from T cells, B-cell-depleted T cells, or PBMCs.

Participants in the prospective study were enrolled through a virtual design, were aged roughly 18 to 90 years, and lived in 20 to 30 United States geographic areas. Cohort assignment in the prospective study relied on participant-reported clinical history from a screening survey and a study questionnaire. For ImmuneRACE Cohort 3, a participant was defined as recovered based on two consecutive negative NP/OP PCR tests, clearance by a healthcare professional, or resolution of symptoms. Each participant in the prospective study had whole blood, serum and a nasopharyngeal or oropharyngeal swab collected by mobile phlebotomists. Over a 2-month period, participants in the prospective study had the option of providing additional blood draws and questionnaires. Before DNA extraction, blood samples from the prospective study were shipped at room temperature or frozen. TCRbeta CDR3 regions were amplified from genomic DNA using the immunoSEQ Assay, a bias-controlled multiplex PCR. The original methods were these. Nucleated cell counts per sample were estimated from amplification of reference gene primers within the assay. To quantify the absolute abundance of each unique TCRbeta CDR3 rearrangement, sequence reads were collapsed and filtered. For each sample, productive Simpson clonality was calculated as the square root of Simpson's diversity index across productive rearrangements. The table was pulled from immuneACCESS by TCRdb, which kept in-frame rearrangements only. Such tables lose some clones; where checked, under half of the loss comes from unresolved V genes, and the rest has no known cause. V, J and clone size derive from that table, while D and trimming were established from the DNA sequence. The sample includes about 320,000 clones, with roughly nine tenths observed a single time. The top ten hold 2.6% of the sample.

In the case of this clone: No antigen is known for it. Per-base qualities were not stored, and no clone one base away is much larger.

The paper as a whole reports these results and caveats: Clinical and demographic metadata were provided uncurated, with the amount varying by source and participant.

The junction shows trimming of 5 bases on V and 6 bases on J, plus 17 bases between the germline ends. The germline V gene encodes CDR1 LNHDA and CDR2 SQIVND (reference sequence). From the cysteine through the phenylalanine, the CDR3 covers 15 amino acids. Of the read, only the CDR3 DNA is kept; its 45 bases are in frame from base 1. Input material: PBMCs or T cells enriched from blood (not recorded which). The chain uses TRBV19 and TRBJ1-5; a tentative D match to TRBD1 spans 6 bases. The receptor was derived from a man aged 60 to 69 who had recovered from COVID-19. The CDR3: CASSDLQGNSQPQHF. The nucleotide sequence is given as TGTGCCAGTAGTGACCTACAGGGAAATAGTCAGCCCCAGCATTTT.